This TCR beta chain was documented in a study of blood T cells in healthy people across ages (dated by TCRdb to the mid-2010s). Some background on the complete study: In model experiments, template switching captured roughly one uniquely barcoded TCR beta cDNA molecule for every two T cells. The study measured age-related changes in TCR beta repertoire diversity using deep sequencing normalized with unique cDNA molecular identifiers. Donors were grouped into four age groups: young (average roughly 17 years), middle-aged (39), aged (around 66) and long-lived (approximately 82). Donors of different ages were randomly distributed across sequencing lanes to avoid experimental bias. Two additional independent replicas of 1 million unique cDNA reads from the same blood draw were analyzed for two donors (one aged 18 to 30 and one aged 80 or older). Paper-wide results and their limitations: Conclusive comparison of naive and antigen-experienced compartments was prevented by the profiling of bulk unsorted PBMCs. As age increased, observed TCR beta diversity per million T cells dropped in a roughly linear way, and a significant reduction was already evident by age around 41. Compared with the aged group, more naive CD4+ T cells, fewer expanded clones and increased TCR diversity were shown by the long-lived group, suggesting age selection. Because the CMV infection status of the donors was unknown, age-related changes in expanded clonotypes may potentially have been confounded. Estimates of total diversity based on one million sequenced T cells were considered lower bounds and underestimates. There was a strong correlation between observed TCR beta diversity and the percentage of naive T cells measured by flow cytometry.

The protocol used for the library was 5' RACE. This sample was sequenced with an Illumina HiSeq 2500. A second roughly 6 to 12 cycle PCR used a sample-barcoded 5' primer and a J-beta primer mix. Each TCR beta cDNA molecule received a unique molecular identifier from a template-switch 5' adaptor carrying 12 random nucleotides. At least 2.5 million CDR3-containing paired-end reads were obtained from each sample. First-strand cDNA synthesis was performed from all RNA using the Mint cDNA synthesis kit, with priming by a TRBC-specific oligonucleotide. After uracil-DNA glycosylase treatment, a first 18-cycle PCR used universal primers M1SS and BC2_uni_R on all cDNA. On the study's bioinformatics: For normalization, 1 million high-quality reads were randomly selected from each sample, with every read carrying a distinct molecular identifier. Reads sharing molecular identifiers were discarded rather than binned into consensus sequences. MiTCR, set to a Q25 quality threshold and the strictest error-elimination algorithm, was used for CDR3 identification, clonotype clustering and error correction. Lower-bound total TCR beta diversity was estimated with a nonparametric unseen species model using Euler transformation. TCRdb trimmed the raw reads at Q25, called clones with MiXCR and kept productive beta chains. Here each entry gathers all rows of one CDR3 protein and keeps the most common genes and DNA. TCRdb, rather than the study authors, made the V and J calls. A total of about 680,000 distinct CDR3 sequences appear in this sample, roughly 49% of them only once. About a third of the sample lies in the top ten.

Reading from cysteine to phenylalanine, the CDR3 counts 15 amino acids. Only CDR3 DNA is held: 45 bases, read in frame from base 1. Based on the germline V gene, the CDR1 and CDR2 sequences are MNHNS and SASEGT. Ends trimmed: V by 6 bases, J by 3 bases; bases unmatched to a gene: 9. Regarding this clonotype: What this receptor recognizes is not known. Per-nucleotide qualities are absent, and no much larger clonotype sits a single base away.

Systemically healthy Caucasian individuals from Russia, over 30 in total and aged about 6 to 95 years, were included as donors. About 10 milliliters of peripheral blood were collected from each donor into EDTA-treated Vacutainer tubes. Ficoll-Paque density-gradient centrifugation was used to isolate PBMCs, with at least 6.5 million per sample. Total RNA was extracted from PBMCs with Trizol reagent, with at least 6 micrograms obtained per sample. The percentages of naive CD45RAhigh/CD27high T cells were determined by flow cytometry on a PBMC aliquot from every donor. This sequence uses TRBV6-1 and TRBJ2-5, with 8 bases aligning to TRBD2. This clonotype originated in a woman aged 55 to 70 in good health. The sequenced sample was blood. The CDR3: CASRQNGLAEETQYF. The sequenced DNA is TGTGCCAGCAGGCAAAACGGACTAGCCGAAGAGACCCAGTACTTC.